A single sample is the source of the 24 T cell receptor beta chains below, sequenced in a study of T cell changes during pregnancy in multiple sclerosis. This table comes from immunoSEQ multiplex PCR, and its TCRdb copy is limited to in-frame clones, with some not included. This table has some 70,000 clones, around 85% appearing once. Sequencing used peripheral blood, obtained before pregnancy. These receptors were collected from a female donor with multiple sclerosis, enrolled in a pregnancy study.

The V and J genes are TRBV18 and TRBJ1-1, with D hard to call. V was cut by 6 bases and J by 4 bases, with 9 bases left in between. The CDR3 covers 12 residues. Germline V gives CDR1 KGHSH, CDR2 LQKENI. The CDR3 region has the DNA TGTGCCAGCTCGAGGGTGAGCACTGAAGCTTTCTTT. This encodes CASSRVSTEAFF.

This rearrangement joins TRBV5-4 to TRBJ1-1; D uncertain. Germline V CDR1 and CDR2: SGHNT, YYREEE (reference sequence). The V gene lost 2 bases and the J gene lost 1 base, with 3 bases spanning the gap. The length of the CDR3 is 12 residues. The CDR3 here is CASSFGNTEAFF. Written as DNA, the CDR3 is TGTGCCAGCAGCTTCGGGAACACTGAAGCTTTCTTT.

The gene calls are TRBV7-2 and TRBJ2-3; 8 positions agree with TRBD1. Per the germline V gene, CDR1 is SGHTA and CDR2 is FQGNSA. The CDR3 length is 16 residues. The CDR3 sequence: CASRVDRERSTDTQYF. The CDR3 DNA follows: TGTGCTTCGAGGGTGGACAGGGAACGGAGCACAGATACGCAGTATTTT.

The chain combines TRBV29-1 with TRBJ2-5; D is perhaps TRBD2 (6 bases). Per the germline V gene, CDR1 is SQVTM and CDR2 is ANQGSEA. Trimming pared 5 bases from V and 5 bases from J, leaving 15 bases between. There are 13 residues in the CDR3. For the CDR3, the DNA is TGCAGCGTTCAACTGGGGGGTTTGGAGACCCAGTACTTC. Protein sequence: CSVQLGGLETQYF.

The chain carries TRBV6-1 and TRBJ1-1, with D possibly TRBD1 on 6 matching bases. This CDR3 contains 15 residues. Per germline, CDR1 MNHNS and CDR2 SASEGT. The CDR3 is CAAGGSSHMNTEAFF. In DNA form, the CDR3 reads TGTGCAGCGGGGGGCAGTAGTCACATGAACACTGAAGCTTTCTTT.

This clone was seen a single time. The chain has TRBV25-1 and TRBJ1-5; possible D gene TRBD1, 5 bases. Germline assignment: CDR1 MGHDK and CDR2 SYGVNS. V lost 4 bases to trimming and J lost 1 base, with 8 bases between them. This CDR3 contains 14 residues. CDR3 DNA sequence: TGTGCCAGCAGTGCGGGGGGGAGCAATCAGCCCCAGCATTTT. It translates to CASSAGGSNQPQHF.

The V call is TRBV5-5, the J call TRBJ2-2; TRBD1 is a possible D gene (5 bases). CDR1 is SGHKS, CDR2 YYEKEE, per germline (reference sequence). CDR3 length equals 16 residues. V lost 4 bases to trimming and J lost 2 bases, with 15 bases between them. The CDR3 DNA reads TGTGCCAGCAGCCCCCCTGGGGCGGTTAACACCGGGGAGCTGTTTTTT. Protein product: CASSPPGAVNTGELFF.

The CDR3 spells CASTIDYSTDTQYF. The DNA for the CDR3 is TGTGCCAGCACCATCGACTATAGCACAGATACGCAGTATTTT. The rearrangement joins TRBV6-5 to TRBJ2-3, with D perhaps TRBD2 (5 bases). V gave up 7 bases and J gave up 0 bases, with 11 bases separating them. Germline CDR1 and CDR2: MNHEY and SVGAGI. The length of the CDR3 is 14 residues.

CDR3 protein: CASSVTGRGSTDTQYF. The DNA of the CDR3 is TGTGCCAGCAGCGTAACAGGCAGGGGGAGCACAGATACGCAGTATTTT. The genes are TRBV9 and TRBJ2-3; 7 bases agree with TRBD1. The trim removed 1 base at V and 0 bases at J, leaving 5 bases unmatched. This CDR3 is 16 amino acids long. Germline V gene data show CDR1 as SGDLS and CDR2 as YYNGEE.

The chain recombines TRBV2 with TRBJ2-7; no reliable D call. CDR1 and CDR2 (germline): SNHLY, FYNNEI. This CDR3 is built from 12 residues. Trimming took off 5 bases at V and 7 bases at J, with 12 bases between the two ends. The CDR3 DNA is TGTGCCAGCAGTCCCCCACCGACAGAGCAGTACTTC. Its translation is CASSPPPTEQYF.

The chain uses TRBV11-2 and TRBJ2-3, with TRBD1 matching 7 bases. The CDR3 runs 14 residues. With 5 bases clipped from V and 7 bases from J, the junction kept 9 bases outside the gene matches. Germline V gene lookup returns CDR1 SGHAT and CDR2 FQNNGV. The CDR3 DNA is TGTGCCAGCAGCACCCGACAGGGTCGAAATACGCAGTATTTT. This sequence encodes CASSTRQGRNTQYF. The full variable domain, rest sourced from reference TRBV11-2 and TRBJ2-3, is EAGVAQSPRYKIIEKRQSVAFWCNPISGHATLYWYQQILGQGPKLLIQFQNNGVVDDSQLPKDRFSAERLKGVDSTLKIQPAKLEDSAVYLCASSTRQGRNTQYFGPGTRLTVL.

The V and J genes are TRBV6-1 and TRBJ1-5, with D maybe TRBD1 (5 bases). CDR1 is MNHNS, CDR2 SASEGT, per germline. The CDR3 spans 14 residues. V lost 7 bases and J 3 bases, leaving 13 bases between the germline ends. The CDR3 DNA is TGTGCCAGCATCAGAGCAGGGTTCAATCAGCCCCAGCATTTT. It specifies CASIRAGFNQPQHF.

The chain is built from TRBV14 and TRBJ2-7; 13 bases are a match to TRBD2. The CDR3 is made up of 17 amino acids. Germline-derived CDR1 and CDR2 are SGHDN and FVKESK. Losses at the gene ends were 4 bases for V and 6 bases for J; bases not matched to a gene: 12. The CDR3 loop reads CASSRNPGLAGYGEQYF. The CDR3 DNA reads as TGTGCCAGCAGCCGCAATCCGGGACTAGCGGGATACGGCGAGCAGTACTTC.

The chain couples TRBV4-1 to TRBJ2-7, with D possibly being TRBD2 (6 bases). CDR3 size: 15 residues. The germline gives CDR1 MGHRA, CDR2 YSYEKL. V dropped 0 bases and J dropped 3 bases, with 12 bases sitting between them. The CDR3 bases are TGCGCCAGCAGCCAAGATATTAGCGGAGGCTACGAGCAGTACTTC. Encoded protein: CASSQDISGGYEQYF.

CDR3 bases: TGTGCCAGCAGCTTCCCCGGAGTGCGGCTTCGACAGGGCTCCGGCTACACCTTC. Amino acids: CASSFPGVRLRQGSGYTF. The genes are TRBV7-2 and TRBJ1-2; 7 nucleotides match TRBD1. The germline gives CDR1 SGHTA, CDR2 FQGNSA. V lost 3 bases and J lost 8; bases outside the gene matches: 21. The CDR3 runs to 18 residues.

The gene calls are TRBV6-1 and TRBJ1-2; D not certain. V gave up 6 bases and J gave up 8 bases, with 7 bases separating them. The CDR3 is made up of 10 amino acids. The germline CDR1 and CDR2 sequences are MNHNS and SASEGT. CDR3 loop: CASSLSGYTF. Here the CDR3 DNA reads TGTGCCAGCAGCCTCTCGGGCTACACCTTC.

This clone has a handful of counts. This chain uses TRBV13 with TRBJ2-1; 9 bases fit TRBD2. V dropped 6 bases and J dropped 2; count of bases not matched to a gene: 2. CDR1 is PRHDT, CDR2 FYEKMQ, per germline (reference sequence). The CDR3 is 14 residues long. The CDR3 region has the DNA TGTGCCAGCAGGCGGGAGGGAACCTACAATGAGCAGTTCTTC. Encoded protein: CASRREGTYNEQFF.

The rearrangement links TRBV9 to TRBJ1-2; D is unresolved. CDR1 and CDR2 (germline): SGDLS, YYNGEE. This CDR3 region has 15 residues. The germline V and J ends were trimmed by 0 bases and 0 bases, with 9 bases remaining between them. CDR3 sequence: CASSVATSANYGYTF. For the CDR3, the DNA is TGTGCCAGCAGCGTAGCTACCTCGGCTAACTATGGCTACACCTTC.

The chain links TRBV13 to TRBJ2-5; D perhaps matches TRBD1 (5 bases). Trimming shortened V by 2 bases and J by 0 bases, and 10 bases separated the two germline ends. The germline CDR1 and CDR2 sequences are PRHDT and FYEKMQ (reference sequence). The CDR3 is 15 residues long. The CDR3 spells CASSLSWGNQETQYF. Written as DNA, the CDR3 is TGTGCCAGCAGCTTAAGCTGGGGCAACCAAGAGACCCAGTACTTC.

The rearrangement uses TRBV7-6 and TRBJ2-1; D perhaps matches TRBD2 (5 bases). The ends were cut back, 5 bases at V and 4 bases at J, with 9 bases in the middle. Germline CDR1 is SGHVS and CDR2 is FNYEAQ. CDR3 length: 13 amino acids. The CDR3 is CASSPGDYNEQFF. The DNA for the CDR3 is TGTGCCAGCAGCCCCGGGGATTACAATGAGCAGTTCTTC.

This rearrangement joins TRBV27 to TRBJ2-5; the D gene is possibly TRBD1 (5 bases). The CDR3 covers 13 residues. CDR1 and CDR2 (germline): MNHEY, SMNVEV (reference sequence). V was cut by 6 bases and J by 11 bases, with 19 bases left in between. CDR3 nucleotides: TGTGCCAGCAGCCGCGACAGCCCCGGTCGACAGTACTTC. This codes for CASSRDSPGRQYF.

The rearrangement links TRBV4-3 to TRBJ1-2; D not certain. Germline CDR1 LGHNA, CDR2 YSLEER. V lost 1 base and J lost 4, with 13 bases in between. This CDR3 comprises 15 residues. This CDR3 reads CASSQGRTDAYGYTF. The CDR3 nucleotides are TGCGCCAGCAGCCAAGGTCGAACAGACGCCTATGGCTACACCTTC.

V and J are TRBV6-1 and TRBJ2-5; 10 bases agree with TRBD1. Per the germline V gene, CDR1 is MNHNS and CDR2 is SASEGT. The length of the CDR3 is 13 residues. Trimming at V came to 10 bases and at J to 4 bases, leaving 6 bases not matched to a gene. This CDR3 is CAKSRTGGETQYF. In nucleotides, the CDR3 is TGTGCCAAAAGCCGGACAGGGGGAGAGACCCAGTACTTC.

The J gene is TRBJ2-1, the V gene TRBV9, with TRBD2 identical over 11 bases. The V and J ends lost 7 bases and 8 bases, in that order; junction bases with no gene match: 11. This CDR3 region has 15 residues. The germline V gene encodes CDR1 SGDLS and CDR2 YYNGEE. CDR3 amino acids: CASVQASGRTDEQFF. The CDR3 DNA follows: TGTGCCAGCGTTCAGGCTAGCGGGAGGACGGATGAGCAGTTCTTC. The variable domain in full, completed from reference TRBV9 and TRBJ2-1, reads DSGVTQTPKHLITATGQRVTLRCSPRSGDLSVYWYQQSLDQGLQFLIQYYNGEERAKGNILERFSAQQFPDLHSELNLSSLELGDSALYFCASVQASGRTDEQFFGPGTRLTVL.